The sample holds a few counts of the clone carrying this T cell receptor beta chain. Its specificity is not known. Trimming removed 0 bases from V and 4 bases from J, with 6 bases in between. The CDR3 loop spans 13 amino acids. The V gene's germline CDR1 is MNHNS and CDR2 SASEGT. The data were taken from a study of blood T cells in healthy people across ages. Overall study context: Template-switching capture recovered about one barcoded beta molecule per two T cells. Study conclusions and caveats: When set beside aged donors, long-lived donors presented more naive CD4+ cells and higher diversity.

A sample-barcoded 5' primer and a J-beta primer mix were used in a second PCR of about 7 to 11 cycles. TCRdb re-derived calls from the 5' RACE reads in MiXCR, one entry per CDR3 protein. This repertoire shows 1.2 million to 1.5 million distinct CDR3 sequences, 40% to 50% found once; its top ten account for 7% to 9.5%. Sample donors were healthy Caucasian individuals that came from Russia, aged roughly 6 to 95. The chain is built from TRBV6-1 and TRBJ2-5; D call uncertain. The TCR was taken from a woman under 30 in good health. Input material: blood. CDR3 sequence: CASSEAAGETQYF. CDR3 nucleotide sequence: TGTGCCAGCAGTGAAGCCGCCGGAGAGACCCAGTACTTC.